This passage covers 19 T cell receptor beta chains from one sample sequenced in a study of blood T cell repertoires in COVID-19. Sequenced by immunoSEQ multiplex PCR; TCRdb stores in-frame clones only, minus some. This table holds tens of thousands of clones, 85% found once. What was sequenced was peripheral blood. These receptors were taken from a man aged 55 to 69 with acute or convalescent COVID-19.

This clone showed up just once. The V gene is TRBV7-6, the J gene TRBJ2-5, with 9 bases matching TRBD1. Germline V lookup: CDR1 SGHVS, CDR2 FNYEAQ. Trimming removed 5 bases from V and 6 bases from J; junction bases left unmatched: 7. The length of the CDR3 is 14 residues. The CDR3 nucleotides read TGTGCCAGCAGCCGTGGACAGGGGATACAGACCCAGTACTTC. This sequence encodes CASSRGQGIQTQYF.

The V and J genes are TRBV10-3 and TRBJ1-6; 10 nucleotides agree with TRBD1. Germline V gene data show CDR1 as ENHRY and CDR2 as SYGVKD. The V segment lost 6 bases and the J segment 7 bases; nucleotides outside the gene matches: 6. The CDR3 loop spans 15 amino acids. The CDR3 region has the DNA TGTGCCATCAGGTCGGGGGACAGGGGAAATTCACCCCTCCACTTT. Protein: CAIRSGDRGNSPLHF.

This chain's CDR3 is CASSLAPGTGIETQYF. For the CDR3, the DNA is TGCGCCAGCAGCTTGGCCCCCGGGACAGGGATAGAGACCCAGTACTTC. The V and J genes are TRBV5-1 and TRBJ2-5; 9 bases are a match to TRBD1. Germline V gene sequence: CDR1 SGHRS, CDR2 YFSETQ. V lost 0 bases to trimming and J lost 4 bases; unmatched junction nucleotides: 7. The CDR3 is 16 residues long.

The gene calls are TRBV29-1 and TRBJ1-1; possible D gene TRBD1, 5 bases. The V end lost 4 bases, the J end lost 5 bases, and 17 bases lay between the germline ends. Per the germline V gene, CDR1 is SQVTM and CDR2 is ANQGSEA. This CDR3 comprises 14 residues. The CDR3: CSVAETRGVTEAFF. Here the CDR3 DNA reads TGCAGCGTTGCTGAGACCCGGGGGGTGACTGAAGCTTTCTTT.

This chain uses TRBV7-2 with TRBJ2-5, with D hard to call. There are 16 residues in the CDR3. Per the germline V gene, CDR1 is SGHTA and CDR2 is FQGNSA. Trimming left V 4 bases short and J 0 bases short, with 15 bases between. The CDR3 loop is CASSSQIWQDQETQYF. CDR3 nucleotide sequence: TGTGCCAGCAGCTCCCAAATTTGGCAGGACCAAGAGACCCAGTACTTC.

V is TRBV27 and J is TRBJ1-1; D not certain. Germline V gives CDR1 MNHEY, CDR2 SMNVEV (reference sequence). The CDR3 loop spans 14 amino acids. With 1 base removed from V and 7 bases from J, the gap between germline ends came to 13 bases. CDR3 in amino acids: CASSLLPDEGEAFF. DNA for the CDR3: TGTGCCAGCAGTTTATTACCGGACGAGGGTGAAGCTTTCTTT.

The chain carries TRBV28 and TRBJ1-1; D is unclear. The CDR3 runs to 16 residues. V lost 8 bases to trimming and J lost 4 bases, with 23 bases between them. Germline V gives CDR1 MDHEN, CDR2 SYDVKM. CDR3 region: CASPPRGRARGTEAFF. In nucleotides, the CDR3 is TGTGCCAGCCCCCCACGCGGGAGGGCACGGGGCACTGAAGCTTTCTTT.

This chain connects TRBV6-4 to TRBJ2-1; 11 nucleotides align to TRBD1. Looked up from germline, CDR1 is MRHNA and CDR2 is SNTAGT. V shed 6 bases and J 3 bases; nucleotides not matched to a gene: 4. This CDR3 comprises 15 residues. This chain's CDR3 is CASSRTGGLYNEQFF. CDR3 coding DNA: TGTGCCAGCAGCAGGACAGGGGGCCTCTACAATGAGCAGTTCTTC.

CDR3 loop: CASARGAGDSPLHF. The DNA for the CDR3 is TGTGCTAGTGCCCGGGGGGCAGGGGATTCACCCCTCCACTTT. The genes are TRBV12-5 and TRBJ1-6, with D maybe TRBD1 (6 bases). From germline, CDR1 is LGHNT and CDR2 FRNRAP. This CDR3 contains 14 residues. The V and J ends lost 7 bases and 8 bases respectively, with 15 bases between them. Filled out from reference TRBV12-5 and TRBJ1-6, the complete variable domain reads DARVTQTPRHKVTEMGQEVTMRCQPILGHNTVFWYRQTMMQGLELLAYFRNRAPLDDSGMPKDRFSAEMPDATLATLKIQPSEPRDSAVYFCASARGAGDSPLHFGNGTRLTVT.

The genes are TRBV14 and TRBJ2-2, with 9 bases lining up with TRBD1. The junction had 7 bases not matched to a gene; V was cut back by 4 bases and J by 4 bases. This CDR3 region has 16 residues. CDR1 and CDR2 (germline): SGHDN, FVKESK. The CDR3 DNA is TGTGCCAGCAGCCTCCTGGACAGGGGCGCCACCGGGGAGCTGTTTTTT. Translating it yields CASSLLDRGATGELFF.

The chain combines TRBV6-4 with TRBJ1-6; TRBD1 is a possible D gene (6 bases). The CDR3 is 14 amino acids. Germline loops: CDR1 MRHNA, CDR2 SNTAGT. V lost 6 bases, J lost 6 bases, and 12 bases lay in between. The CDR3 coding sequence is TGTGCCAGCAGACAGGGATGGGGTAATTCACCCCTCCACTTT. It is translated as CASRQGWGNSPLHF.

The chain is built from TRBV7-2 and TRBJ1-2, with D tentatively TRBD1 (6 bases). V shed 5 bases and J shed 8 bases, with 18 bases lying between them. From germline, CDR1 is SGHTA and CDR2 FQGNSA. CDR3 length: 14 residues. This CDR3 is CASSLGTQMGGYTF. The CDR3 DNA follows: TGTGCCAGCAGCCTCGGGACACAAATGGGCGGCTACACCTTC.

The chain employs TRBV3-1 (or the pseudogene TRBV3-2) and TRBJ1-2, with D possibly TRBD1 on 5 matching bases. Deletions cut 4 bases from V and 5 bases from J, with 8 bases between. Germline values: CDR1 LGHDT, CDR2 YNNKEL (reference sequence). There are 12 residues in the CDR3. The chain's CDR3 is CASSRDRYGYTF. The CDR3 bases are TGTGCCAGCAGCCGCGACAGATATGGCTACACCTTC.

The V and J genes are TRBV9 and TRBJ2-3, with 7 bases fitting TRBD2. This CDR3 contains 16 residues. J was trimmed by 3 bases and V by 4 bases; bases with no gene match: 11. CDR1 is SGDLS and CDR2 is YYNGEE in the germline V gene. CDR3: CASSTPSWGGTDTQYF. CDR3 bases: TGTGCCAGCAGCACCCCCTCTTGGGGGGGTACAGATACGCAGTATTTT.

V is TRBV5-1 and J is TRBJ2-1; 11 bases agree with TRBD2. The CDR3 consists of 15 residues. With 3 bases clipped from V and 7 bases from J, the junction kept 6 bases outside the gene matches. Germline V gives CDR1 SGHRS, CDR2 YFSETQ. The CDR3 region is CASSSNSGRANEQFF. The CDR3 DNA reads as TGCGCCAGCAGCTCGAATAGCGGGAGGGCTAATGAGCAGTTCTTC.

This chain links TRBV6-5 with TRBJ2-4; TRBD2 matches at 8 bases. V was clipped by 7 bases and J by 5 bases; unmatched bases: 10. From germline, CDR1 is MNHEY and CDR2 SVGAGI. The length of the CDR3 is 15 residues. DNA for the CDR3: TGTGCCAGCACCCTTCCGGGACTAGGGGAAAACATTCAGTACTTC. Its protein product is CASTLPGLGENIQYF.

This chain uses TRBV5-1 with TRBJ1-3; D possibly corresponds to TRBD1 (5 bases). Germline CDR1 reads SGHRS; CDR2 reads YFSETQ. CDR3 size: 16 residues. V gave up 4 bases and J gave up 0 bases, with 14 bases separating them. CDR3 in amino acids: CASSRIGASSGNTIYF. CDR3 nucleotides: TGCGCCAGCAGCCGGATTGGGGCGAGCTCTGGAAACACCATATATTTT.

In its sample, this clone was seen once. This sequence joins TRBV11-3 and TRBJ2-5; perhaps TRBD2 as D (6 bases). CDR1 and CDR2 (germline): SGHNT, YENEEA. The CDR3 spans 17 residues. V shed 1 base and J shed 3 bases, with 18 bases lying between them. CDR3 loop: CASSLVLRRGDKETQYF. Here the CDR3 DNA reads TGTGCCAGCAGCTTAGTGCTCAGGAGGGGAGATAAAGAGACCCAGTACTTC.

The V call is TRBV11-2, the J call TRBJ1-2, with a tentative D call TRBD1 (6 bases). This CDR3 has 14 residues. Trimming cost V 5 bases and J 6 bases, with 16 bases left between them. Germline V CDR1 and CDR2: SGHAT, FQNNGV. Here the CDR3 DNA reads TGTGCCAGCAGCCCCGGGGGGGGGCTGGATGGCTACACCTTC. It yields the protein CASSPGGGLDGYTF. Supplemented by reference TRBV11-2 and TRBJ1-2, the full variable domain reads EAGVAQSPRYKIIEKRQSVAFWCNPISGHATLYWYQQILGQGPKLLIQFQNNGVVDDSQLPKDRFSAERLKGVDSTLKIQPAKLEDSAVYLCASSPGGGLDGYTFGSGTRLTVV.